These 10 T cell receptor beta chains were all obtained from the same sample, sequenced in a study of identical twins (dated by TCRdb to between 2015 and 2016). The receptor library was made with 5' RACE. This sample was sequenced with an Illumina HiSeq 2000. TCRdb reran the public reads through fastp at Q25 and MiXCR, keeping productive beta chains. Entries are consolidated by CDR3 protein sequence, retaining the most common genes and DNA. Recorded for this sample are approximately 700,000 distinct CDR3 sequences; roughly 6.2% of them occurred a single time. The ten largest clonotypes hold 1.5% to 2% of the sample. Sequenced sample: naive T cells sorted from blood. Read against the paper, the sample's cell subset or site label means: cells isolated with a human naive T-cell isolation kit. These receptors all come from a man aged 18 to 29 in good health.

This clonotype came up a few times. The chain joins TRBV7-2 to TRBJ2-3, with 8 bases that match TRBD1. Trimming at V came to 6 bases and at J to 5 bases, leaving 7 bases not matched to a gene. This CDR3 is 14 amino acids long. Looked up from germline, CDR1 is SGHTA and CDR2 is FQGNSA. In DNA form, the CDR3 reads TGTGCCAGCAGGATGGACAGGGCAATAGATACGCAGTATTTT. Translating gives CASRMDRAIDTQYF.

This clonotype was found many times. The DNA for the CDR3 is TGTGCCAGCAGCCCAAGAGGGAGCCCTACTAGCACAGATACGCAGTATTTT. Encoded protein: CASSPRGSPTSTDTQYF. The V gene is TRBV7-3, the J gene TRBJ2-3, with D perhaps TRBD2 (5 bases). There are 17 residues in the CDR3. V was cut by 5 bases and J by 0 bases, with 18 bases left in between. The germline gives CDR1 SGHTA, CDR2 FQGTGA.

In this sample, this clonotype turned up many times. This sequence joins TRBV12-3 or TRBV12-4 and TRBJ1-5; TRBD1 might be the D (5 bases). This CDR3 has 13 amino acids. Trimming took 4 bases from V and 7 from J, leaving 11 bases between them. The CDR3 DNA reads TGTGCCAGCAGTTCAGGGTTCAACCAGCCCCAGCATTTT. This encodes CASSSGFNQPQHF.

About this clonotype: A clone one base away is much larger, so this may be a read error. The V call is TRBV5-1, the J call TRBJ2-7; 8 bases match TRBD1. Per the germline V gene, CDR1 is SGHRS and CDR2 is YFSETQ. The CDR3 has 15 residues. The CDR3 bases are TGCGCCGGCAGCTTGACCAGGGGGCAGGCCTACGAGCAGTACTTC. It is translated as CAGSLTRGQAYEQYF.

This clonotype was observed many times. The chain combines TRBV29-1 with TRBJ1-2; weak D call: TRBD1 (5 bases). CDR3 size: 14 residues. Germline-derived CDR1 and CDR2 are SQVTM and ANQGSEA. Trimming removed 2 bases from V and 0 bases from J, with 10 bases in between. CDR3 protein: CSVENPRANYGYTF. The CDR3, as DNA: TGCAGCGTTGAAAACCCCAGGGCTAACTATGGCTACACCTTC.

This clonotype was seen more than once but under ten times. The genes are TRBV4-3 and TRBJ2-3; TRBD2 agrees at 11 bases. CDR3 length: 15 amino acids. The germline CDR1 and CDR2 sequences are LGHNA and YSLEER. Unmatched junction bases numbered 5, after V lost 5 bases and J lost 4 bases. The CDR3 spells CASSDLAGGPDTQYF. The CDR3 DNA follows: TGCGCCAGCAGCGACCTAGCGGGAGGTCCAGATACGCAGTATTTT.

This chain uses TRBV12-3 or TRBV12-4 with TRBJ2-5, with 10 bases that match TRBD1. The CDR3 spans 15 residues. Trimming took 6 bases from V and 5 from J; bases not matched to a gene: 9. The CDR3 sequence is CASRPGTGAGETQYF. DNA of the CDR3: TGTGCCAGCAGGCCCGGGACAGGGGCCGGGGAGACCCAGTACTTC.

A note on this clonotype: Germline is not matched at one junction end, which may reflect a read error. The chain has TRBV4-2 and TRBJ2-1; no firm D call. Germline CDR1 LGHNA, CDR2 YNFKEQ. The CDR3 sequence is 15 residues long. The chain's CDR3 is CASSQDFVSYNGQFF. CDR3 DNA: TGTGCCAGCAGCCAAGATTTCGTATCCTACAATGGGCAGTTCTTC.

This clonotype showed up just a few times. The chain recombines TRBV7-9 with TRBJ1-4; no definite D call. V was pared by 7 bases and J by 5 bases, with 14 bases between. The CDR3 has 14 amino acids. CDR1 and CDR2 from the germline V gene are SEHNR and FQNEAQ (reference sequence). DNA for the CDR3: TGTGCCAGCAACCGAGAGGCGACAAATGAAAAACTGTTTTTT. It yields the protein CASNREATNEKLFF.

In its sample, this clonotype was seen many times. The CDR3 spells CSARDREGRLDTQYF. The DNA for the CDR3 is TGCAGTGCTAGAGATCGCGAGGGGCGGTTAGATACGCAGTATTTT. The rearrangement uses TRBV20-1 and TRBJ2-3, with D possibly called TRBD1 or TRBD2 (5 bases each). The ends were cut back, 0 bases at V and 5 bases at J, with 15 bases in the middle. The CDR3 sequence is 15 residues long. Germline lookup yields CDR1 DFQATT and CDR2 SNEGSKA (reference sequence).